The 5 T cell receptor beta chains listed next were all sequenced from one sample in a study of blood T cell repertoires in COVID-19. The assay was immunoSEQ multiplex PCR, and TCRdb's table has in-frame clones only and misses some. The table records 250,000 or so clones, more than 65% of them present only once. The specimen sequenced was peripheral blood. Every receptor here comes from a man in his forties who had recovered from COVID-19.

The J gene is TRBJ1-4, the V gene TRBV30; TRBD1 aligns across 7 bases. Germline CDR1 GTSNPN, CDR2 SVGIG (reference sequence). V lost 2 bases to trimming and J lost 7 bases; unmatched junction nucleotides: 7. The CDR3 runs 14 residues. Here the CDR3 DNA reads TGTGCCTGGAGTAAATACAGGGGTAGTGAAAAACTGTTTTTT. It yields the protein CAWSKYRGSEKLFF.

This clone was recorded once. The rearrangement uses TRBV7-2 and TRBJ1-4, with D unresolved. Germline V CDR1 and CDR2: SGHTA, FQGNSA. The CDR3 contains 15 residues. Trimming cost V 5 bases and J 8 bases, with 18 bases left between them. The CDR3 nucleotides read TGTGCCAGCAGCCCGAATGCAGGAAGTTGGGAAAAACTGTTTTTT. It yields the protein CASSPNAGSWEKLFF.

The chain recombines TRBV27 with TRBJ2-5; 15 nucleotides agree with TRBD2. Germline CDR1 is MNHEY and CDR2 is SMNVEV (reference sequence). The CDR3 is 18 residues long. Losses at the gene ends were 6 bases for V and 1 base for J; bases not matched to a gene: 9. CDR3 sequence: CASSGLAGGRPLQETQYF. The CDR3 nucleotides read TGTGCCAGCAGCGGACTAGCGGGAGGGAGACCCCTCCAAGAGACCCAGTACTTC.

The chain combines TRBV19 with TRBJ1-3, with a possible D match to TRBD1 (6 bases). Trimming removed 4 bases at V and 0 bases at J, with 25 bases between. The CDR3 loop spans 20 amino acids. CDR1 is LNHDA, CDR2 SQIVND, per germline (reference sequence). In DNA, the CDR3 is TGTGCCAGTAGTACAACCCGGGCCGGGACACTTGGCAGCTCTGGAAACACCATATATTTT. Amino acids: CASSTTRAGTLGSSGNTIYF. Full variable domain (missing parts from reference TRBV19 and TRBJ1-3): DGGITQSPKYLFRKEGQNVTLSCEQNLNHDAMYWYRQDPGQGLRLIYYSQIVNDFQKGDIAEGYSVSREKKESFPLTVTSAQKNPTAFYLCASSTTRAGTLGSSGNTIYFGEGSWLTVV.

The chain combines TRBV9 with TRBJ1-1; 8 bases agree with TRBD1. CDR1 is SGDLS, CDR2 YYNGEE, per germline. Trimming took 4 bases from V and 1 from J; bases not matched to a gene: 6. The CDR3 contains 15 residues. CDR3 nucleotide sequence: TGTGCCAGCAGCAGACAGGGGAAATCGAACACTGAAGCTTTCTTT. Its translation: CASSRQGKSNTEAFF.